This T cell receptor beta chain was identified during a study of blood T cell repertoires in COVID-19. Sequencing was performed with immunoSEQ multiplex PCR; in TCRdb, only in-frame clones are kept and a portion is missing. The sample carries around 140,000 clones, about 87% recorded once. The CDR3 spans 13 residues. The germline V gene encodes CDR1 LGHDT and CDR2 YNNKEL (reference sequence). Trimming took off 3 bases at V and 8 bases at J, with 13 bases between the two ends. This receptor was obtained from a human donor in a cohort sampled during active COVID-19. Material for sequencing was peripheral blood. The chain has TRBV3-1 (or the pseudogene TRBV3-2) and TRBJ1-1; D remains unclear. In DNA, the CDR3 is TGTGCCAGCAGCCAGTCCCTGAGCTCAGAAGCTTTCTTT. Translating it yields CASSQSLSSEAFF.